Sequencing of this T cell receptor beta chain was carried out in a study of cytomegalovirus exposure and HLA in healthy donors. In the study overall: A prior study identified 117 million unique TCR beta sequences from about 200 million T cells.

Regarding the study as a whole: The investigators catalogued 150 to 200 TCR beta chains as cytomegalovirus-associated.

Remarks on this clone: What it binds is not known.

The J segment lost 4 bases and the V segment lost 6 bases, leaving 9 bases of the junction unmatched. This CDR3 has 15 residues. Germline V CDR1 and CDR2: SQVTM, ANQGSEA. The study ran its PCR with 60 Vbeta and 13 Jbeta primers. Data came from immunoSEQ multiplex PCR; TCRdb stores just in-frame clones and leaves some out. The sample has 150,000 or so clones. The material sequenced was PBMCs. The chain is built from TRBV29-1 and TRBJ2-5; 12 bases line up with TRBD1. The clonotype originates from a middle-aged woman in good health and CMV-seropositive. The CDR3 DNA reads TGCAGCGTCGCTCCCGGGACAGGGGGCGGAGAGACCCAGTACTTC. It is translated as CSVAPGTGGGETQYF.